The rows below give T cell receptor beta chains drawn from one sample of a study of CD4 T cells in relation to SARS-CoV-2 and coronaviruses. These receptors have no known antigen. The method was immunoSEQ multiplex PCR; TCRdb's version includes in-frame clones alone and lacks a portion of them. The sample carries around 11,000 clones, about 81% recorded once. The sample comprised CD4+ T cells from PBMCs, cultured in vitro. The receptors here all came from a human donor in good health. The CDR3 runs from the conserved cysteine through the conserved F or W. The order of the fields is D gene, J gene, clone size, V gene, CDR3 DNA, CDR3 protein. A D gene is named only where the DNA matches it firmly. Size tells how often a clone was seen (once, few, many) or the class of an expanded clone, and some rows leave it out.

D: TRBD1; J: TRBJ1-5; size: few; V: TRBV7-8; DNA: TGTGCCAGCAGCTCCTTGACAGGGGGAGGGCAGCCCCAGCATTTT; CDR3: CASSSLTGGGQPQHF
D: .; J: TRBJ2-5; size: .; V: TRBV7-2; DNA: TGTGCCAGCAGCTTAGGGGGGAGGGGGCAAGAGACCCAGTACTTC; CDR3: CASSLGGRGQETQYF
D: TRBD1; J: TRBJ1-1; size: .; V: TRBV18; DNA: TGTGCCAGCTCAAGCCGGGACACAGGGGGGTTGGGGACTGAAGCTTTCTTT; CDR3: CASSSRDTGGLGTEAFF
D: TRBD2; J: TRBJ2-2; size: .; V: TRBV5-1; DNA: TGCGCCAGCAGCGGGACTAGCGGGGCCAACACCGGGGAGCTGTTTTTT; CDR3: CASSGTSGANTGELFF
D: .; J: TRBJ1-6; size: .; V: TRBV19; DNA: TGTGCCAGTAGGAAAGGATGGGGGGAGGGCTCCTATAATTCACCCCTCCACTTT; CDR3: CASRKGWGEGSYNSPLHF
D: .; J: TRBJ2-5; size: once; V: TRBV7-9; DNA: TGTGCCAGCAGCCCCCCCGAGGGAGAGACCCAGTACTTC; CDR3: CASSPPEGETQYF
D: TRBD2; J: TRBJ2-5; size: .; V: TRBV5-1; DNA: TGCGCCAGCAGCCCGGGGTGGGTAGCGGGAGAAGGAGAGACCCAGTACTTC; CDR3: CASSPGWVAGEGETQYF
D: TRBD2; J: TRBJ2-5; size: .; V: TRBV7-6; DNA: TGTGCCAGCAGCTTTGGAGCGGGGGTGTACCAAGAGACCCAGTACTTC; CDR3: CASSFGAGVYQETQYF
D: TRBD2; J: TRBJ2-3; size: .; V: TRBV2; DNA: TGTGCCAGCAGTCCGGGACTAGAGGCAGATACGCAGTATTTT; CDR3: CASSPGLEADTQYF
D: .; J: TRBJ2-2; size: .; V: TRBV3-1/TRBV3-2; DNA: TGTGCCAGCAGCCAATGGAGCCCGAACACCGGGGAGCTGTTTTTT; CDR3: CASSQWSPNTGELFF
D: .; J: TRBJ1-4; size: few; V: TRBV3-1/TRBV3-2; DNA: TGTGCCAGCAGACTCTATCAAGACGAAAAACTGTTTTTT; CDR3: CASRLYQDEKLFF
D: TRBD1; J: TRBJ2-5; size: .; V: TRBV19; DNA: TGTGCCAGTAGTATTGGGTCGGGGACAGGGGAAGAGACCCAGTACTTC; CDR3: CASSIGSGTGEETQYF
D: .; J: TRBJ1-4; size: .; V: TRBV5-8; DNA: TGTGCCAGCAGGTTGGGGGGGAGAGCTAATGAAAAACTGTTTTTT; CDR3: CASRLGGRANEKLFF
D: .; J: TRBJ2-7; size: .; V: TRBV14; DNA: TGTGCCAGCAGCCGAGGGAACTCCTACGAGCAGTACTTC; CDR3: CASSRGNSYEQYF
D: TRBD2; J: TRBJ2-5; size: .; V: TRBV18; DNA: TGTGCCAGCTCACCTCGGGGAGCCGGGACTAGCGGGGGGCAGACCCAGTACTTC; CDR3: CASSPRGAGTSGGQTQYF
D: .; J: TRBJ1-6; size: .; V: TRBV13; DNA: TGTGCCAGCAGCTTAAGGAGGGAAGGATCACCCCTCCACTTT; CDR3: CASSLRREGSPLHF
D: .; J: TRBJ1-2; size: .; V: TRBV12-3/TRBV12-4; DNA: TGTGCCAGCAGTTTTAAGGGGGGGGATGGCTACACCTTC; CDR3: CASSFKGGDGYTF
D: TRBD2; J: TRBJ2-3; size: once; V: TRBV6-4; DNA: TGTGCCAGCAGCCCCCAACCCAAACTAGCGGGGAAGGCAGATACGCAGTATTTT; CDR3: CASSPQPKLAGKADTQYF
D: TRBD2; J: TRBJ2-3; size: .; V: TRBV9; DNA: TGTGCCAGCAGCGTTTTGGCTAGCGGGGGGGATACGCAGTATTTT; CDR3: CASSVLASGGDTQYF
D: .; J: TRBJ1-2; size: .; V: TRBV11-2; DNA: TGTGCCAGCAGCTTAGTTAGCTATGGCTACACCTTC; CDR3: CASSLVSYGYTF
D: .; J: TRBJ2-5; size: .; V: TRBV11-3; DNA: TGTGCCAGCCCCCAAGAGACCCAGTACTTC; CDR3: CASPQETQYF
D: .; J: TRBJ2-3; size: .; V: TRBV5-4; DNA: TGTGCCAGCAGACCCACAGGGACCCAAAGGGCCACAGATACGCAGTATTTT; CDR3: CASRPTGTQRATDTQYF
D: .; J: TRBJ1-6; size: .; V: TRBV7-2; DNA: TGTGCCAGCAGCTTTTATAATTCACCCCTCCACTTT; CDR3: CASSFYNSPLHF
D: TRBD2; J: TRBJ2-7; size: .; V: TRBV25-1; DNA: TGTGCCAGCAGCCCTAGCGGGGACTACGAGCAGTACTTC; CDR3: CASSPSGDYEQYF
D: TRBD1; J: TRBJ2-7; size: .; V: TRBV18; DNA: TGTGCCAGCTCACCATTTCCGGGACAGGGAAACTACGAGCAGTACTTC; CDR3: CASSPFPGQGNYEQYF
D: TRBD1; J: TRBJ2-7; size: once; V: TRBV5-6; DNA: TGTGCCAGCAGCACGATAACAGGGGGCTCAGGTGAGCAGTACTTC; CDR3: CASSTITGGSGEQYF
D: TRBD2; J: TRBJ2-5; size: .; V: TRBV27; DNA: TGTGCCAGCAGTCCCGTGGCGGGAGGAGGGACCCAGTACTTC; CDR3: CASSPVAGGGTQYF
D: TRBD2; J: TRBJ2-7; size: .; V: TRBV11-2; DNA: TGTGCCAGCAGCCCCACGGGGCGGCGGGGGTCCTACGAGCAGTACTTC; CDR3: CASSPTGRRGSYEQYF
D: TRBD1; J: TRBJ2-3; size: .; V: TRBV6-2/TRBV6-3; DNA: TGTGCCAGCAGCACACCCGGGACAGGGGGAGGAGATACGCAGTATTTT; CDR3: CASSTPGTGGGDTQYF
D: .; J: TRBJ2-7; size: .; V: TRBV3-1/TRBV3-2; DNA: TGTGCCAGCAGCCAAGGGGGTCTTGTGGGTGGCGAGCAGTACTTC; CDR3: CASSQGGLVGGEQYF
D: .; J: TRBJ2-5; size: .; V: TRBV19; DNA: TGTGCCAGTAGTATTGGACTTGCCTTGGAGACCCAGTACTTC; CDR3: CASSIGLALETQYF
D: TRBD2; J: TRBJ2-1; size: .; V: TRBV9; DNA: TGTGCCAGCAGTTTCGAGGGACTAGCGGGTTACAATGAGCAGTTCTTC; CDR3: CASSFEGLAGYNEQFF
D: TRBD1; J: TRBJ1-6; size: few; V: TRBV5-1; DNA: TGCGCCAGCAGCCCCGACAGGGGAAATTCACCCCTCCACTTT; CDR3: CASSPDRGNSPLHF
D: .; J: TRBJ2-3; size: once; V: TRBV10-2; DNA: TGCGCCAGCAGCGAGGGGGGAGATACGCAGTATTTT; CDR3: CASSEGGDTQYF
D: TRBD2; J: TRBJ2-7; size: .; V: TRBV4-1; DNA: TGCGCCAGCAGCCGCGGACCCTACGGACTAGCAGAACCCTACGAGCAGTACTTC; CDR3: CASSRGPYGLAEPYEQYF
D: .; J: TRBJ1-6; size: .; V: TRBV5-1; DNA: TGCGCCAGCAGCCCGGGACAAAATTCACCCCTCCACTTT; CDR3: CASSPGQNSPLHF
D: TRBD1; J: TRBJ2-5; size: .; V: TRBV4-3; DNA: TGCGCCAGCAGCAAGGGACAGGACCAAGAGACCCAGTACTTC; CDR3: CASSKGQDQETQYF
D: .; J: TRBJ1-3; size: .; V: TRBV19; DNA: TGTGCCGCGAGCCAGGGTTGGCGGGGAAACACCATATATTTT; CDR3: CAASQGWRGNTIYF
D: .; J: TRBJ2-7; size: .; V: TRBV6-5; DNA: TGTGCCAGCACCGACCCGGGGGGCCTTGAGCAGTACTTC; CDR3: CASTDPGGLEQYF
D: TRBD1; J: TRBJ2-5; size: .; V: TRBV10-3; DNA: TGTGCCATCAGTGGAGACAGGGGAAAAGAGACCCAGTACTTC; CDR3: CAISGDRGKETQYF
D: .; J: TRBJ1-4; size: .; V: TRBV19; DNA: TGTGCCAGTAGTATCGGAAGGGCCGGGGCTGGAAAACTGTTTTTT; CDR3: CASSIGRAGAGKLFF
D: .; J: TRBJ2-7; size: .; V: TRBV9; DNA: TGTGCCAGCAGCGGTGGGGGCTACGAGCAGTACTTC; CDR3: CASSGGGYEQYF